The 27 T cell receptor beta chains below all came from one sample that was sequenced in a study of T cells in Graves' hyperthyroidism and ophthalmopathy. The TCR beta CDR3 regions underwent amplification using RNA transcripts as the source. The HTBI set primed first-round TCR CDR3 RT-PCR. A single record per CDR3 protein comes from TCRdb applying MiXCR to the multiplex PCR reads. The table includes hundreds of thousands of distinct CDR3 sequences, 13% to 15% detected once. Material: blood. These receptors were obtained from a woman between 35 and 50 years old with Graves' hyperthyroidism.

The V call is TRBV29-1, the J call TRBJ2-7, with 7 bases that match TRBD2. The CDR3 is made up of 13 amino acids. Germline V gives CDR1 SQVTM, CDR2 ANQGSEA. V lost 4 bases and J lost 3; bases outside the gene matches: 6. The DNA of the CDR3 is TGCAGCGTTGTGGGAGGGACCTTCTACGAGCAGTACTTC. Its translation: CSVVGGTFYEQYF.

The chain employs TRBV25-1 and TRBJ1-1; weak D call: TRBD1 (5 bases). This CDR3 has 13 amino acids. CDR1 MGHDK and CDR2 SYGVNS come from the germline V gene. Trimming shortened V by 8 bases and J by 2 bases, and 12 bases separated the two germline ends. The CDR3 reads CASSGQINTEAFF. CDR3 sequence (DNA): TGTGCCAGCTCCGGACAAATAAACACTGAAGCTTTCTTT.

This rearrangement joins TRBV4-1 to TRBJ2-1; D is unclear. CDR3 length: 12 residues. The V end lost 4 bases, the J end lost 9 bases, and 10 bases lay between the germline ends. The germline V gene has CDR1 MGHRA and CDR2 YSYEKL. CDR3 protein: CASSPDMVEQFF. DNA for the CDR3: TGCGCCAGCAGCCCAGATATGGTTGAGCAGTTCTTC.

This clonotype was counted many times. The V call is TRBV6-1, the J call TRBJ2-7; the D gene is possibly TRBD1 (5 bases). Deletions cut 7 bases from V and 3 bases from J, with 10 bases between. In germline, CDR1 is MNHNS, CDR2 SASEGT. The CDR3 is made up of 12 amino acids. The CDR3 sequence is CASTADSYEQYF. The CDR3 nucleotides are TGTGCCAGCACCGCTGACAGCTACGAGCAGTACTTC.

This clonotype was picked up a small number of times. J is TRBJ1-5 and V is TRBV4-1; D is undetermined. The CDR3 has 17 residues. CDR1 is MGHRA and CDR2 is YSYEKL in the germline V gene. Trimming removed 0 bases at V and 7 bases at J, with 19 bases between. In nucleotides, the CDR3 is TGCGCCAGCAGCCAAGACCCGAAGGTAGGAAGCCTCCAGCCCCAGCATTTT. This sequence encodes CASSQDPKVGSLQPQHF.

This clonotype was recorded at least ten times. This chain connects TRBV20-1 to TRBJ2-1, with D uncertain. V shed 5 bases and J shed 2 bases, with 7 bases lying between them. Germline V lookup: CDR1 DFQATT, CDR2 SNEGSKA (reference sequence). The CDR3 extends over 12 amino acids. The DNA of the CDR3 is TGCAGTGCTTTGGAACCCTACAATGAGCAGTTCTTC. It encodes CSALEPYNEQFF.

This chain connects TRBV29-1 to TRBJ2-1, with 7 bases identical to TRBD1. The CDR3 spans 14 residues. Germline CDR1 and CDR2: SQVTM and ANQGSEA. The V gene end was trimmed by 8 bases and the J gene end by 0 bases; junction bases not matched to a gene: 7. In DNA form, the CDR3 reads TGCAGCTCTCAAGGGGGCCGCTCCTACAATGAGCAGTTCTTC. As protein: CSSQGGRSYNEQFF.

This clonotype was counted many times. The chain employs TRBV29-1 and TRBJ2-1; D is ambiguous. The CDR3 contains 12 residues. Germline V gene sequence: CDR1 SQVTM, CDR2 ANQGSEA. Between the trimmed V and J ends, which lost 7 bases and 1 base, there was a span of 8 bases. CDR3 residues: CSGIISYNEQFF. DNA of the CDR3: TGCAGCGGAATTATATCCTACAATGAGCAGTTCTTC.

The V gene is TRBV28, the J gene TRBJ2-7, with 8 bases fitting TRBD1. The V segment lost 6 bases and the J segment 6 bases; nucleotides outside the gene matches: 13. Germline V gene data show CDR1 as MDHEN and CDR2 as SYDVKM. This CDR3 is built from 15 residues. The CDR3 coding sequence is TGTGCCAGCAGCCCCTTCCAGGGGGCCGCGCGCGAGCAGTACTTC. It encodes CASSPFQGAAREQYF.

As for this clonotype: A clone one base away is much larger, so this may be a read error. This chain links TRBV28 with TRBJ2-7, with D hard to call. The CDR3 is 14 amino acids. Germline V gives CDR1 MDHEN, CDR2 SYDVKM. The ends were cut back, 4 bases at V and 2 bases at J, with 12 bases in the middle. CDR3 nucleotides: TGTGCCAGCAGTTACCTGAGGCAGGCCTACGAGCAGTACTTC. Encoded protein: CASSYLRQAYEQYF.

The chain recombines TRBV27 with TRBJ1-2, with TRBD1 matching 7 bases. The CDR3 runs 15 residues. V lost 1 base and J lost 0; bases outside the gene matches: 2. Germline values: CDR1 MNHEY, CDR2 SMNVEV (reference sequence). CDR3 DNA sequence: TGTGCCAGCAGTTTATTAGGGACAGCTAACTATGGCTACACCTTC. Encoded protein: CASSLLGTANYGYTF.

Ten or more counts support this clonotype. The gene calls are TRBV20-1 and TRBJ2-3; 10 positions agree with TRBD1. Losses at the gene ends were 6 bases for V and 11 bases for J; bases not matched to a gene: 17. This CDR3 has 15 amino acids. Germline assignment: CDR1 DFQATT and CDR2 SNEGSKA (reference sequence). In DNA form, the CDR3 reads TGCAGTGCGATACCCGGGACAGGGGAGACGGAACGGCAGTATTTT. It yields the protein CSAIPGTGETERQYF.

This clonotype was detected only a few times. J is TRBJ1-5 and V is TRBV18; a weak D match, TRBD1 (5 bases). Germline lookup yields CDR1 KGHSH and CDR2 LQKENI. V was pared by 4 bases and J by 7 bases, with 14 bases between. The CDR3 covers 14 residues. The CDR3 sequence: CASSQQESWQPQHF. CDR3 sequence (DNA): TGTGCCAGCTCACAACAGGAGTCGTGGCAGCCCCAGCATTTT.

This clonotype was counted ten times or more. The V and J genes are TRBV20-1 and TRBJ2-7, with 11 bases identical to TRBD2. With V trimmed by 4 bases and J by 3 bases, 8 bases remained unmatched. The V gene's germline CDR1 is DFQATT and CDR2 SNEGSKA (reference sequence). CDR3 length equals 15 residues. CDR3 in amino acids: CSAMSSGRPLYEQYF. The DNA for the CDR3 is TGCAGTGCTATGTCTAGCGGGAGGCCCCTCTACGAGCAGTACTTC.

The sample holds a few counts of this clonotype. The V call is TRBV6-1, the J call TRBJ1-5; D not certain. This CDR3 is 16 amino acids long. Germline CDR1 is MNHNS and CDR2 is SASEGT. The V and J ends lost 2 bases and 0 bases respectively, with 11 bases between them. This chain's CDR3 is CASSERGKLSNQPQHF. In nucleotides, the CDR3 is TGTGCCAGCAGTGAACGGGGTAAGCTTAGCAATCAGCCCCAGCATTTT.

With regard to this clonotype: With a much larger clone just one base away, this may be a read error. The chain has TRBV7-2 and TRBJ1-3; unclear D gene. The CDR3 totals 15 residues. Germline-derived CDR1 and CDR2 are SGHTA and FQGNSA. The CDR3 loop is CASSLGFNSGTTIYF. For the CDR3, the DNA is TGTGCCAGCAGCTTAGGCTTCAACTCTGGAACCACCATATATTTT. Drawing the rest from reference TRBV7-2 and TRBJ1-3, the complete variable domain is GAGVSQSPSNKVTEKGKDVELRCDPISGHTALYWYRQSLGQGLEFLIYFQGNSAPDKSGLPSDRFSAERTGGSVSTLTIQRTQQEDSAVYLCASSLGFNSGTTIYFGEGSWLTVV.

This clonotype was counted at least ten times. V usage is TRBV12-3 or TRBV12-4 and J usage is TRBJ1-1; TRBD1 aligns across 7 bases. The CDR3 has 16 residues. The trim removed 6 bases at V and 1 base at J, leaving 11 bases unmatched. Written as DNA, the CDR3 is TGTGCCAGCAGCCCAGGGGGTTCTACTTCGAACACTGAAGCTTTCTTT. This codes for CASSPGGSTSNTEAFF.

This clonotype was found a few times. The CDR3 reads CASSQAGAEETQYF. DNA of the CDR3: TGTGCCAGCAGCCAAGCCGGGGCAGAGGAGACCCAGTACTTC. The V call is TRBV3-1, the J call TRBJ2-5; the D call may be TRBD1 or TRBD2 (5 bases each). This CDR3 spans 14 amino acids. Per germline, CDR1 LGHDT and CDR2 YNNKEL (reference sequence). The V end lost 1 base, the J end lost 5 bases, and 11 bases lay between the germline ends.

This clonotype came up a few times. The V and J genes are TRBV7-9 and TRBJ2-1, with D possibly matching TRBD1 (6 bases). Trimming cost V 5 bases and J 0 bases, with 11 bases left between them. This CDR3 region has 15 residues. The V gene's germline CDR1 is SEHNR and CDR2 FQNEAQ (reference sequence). The CDR3 bases are TGTGCCAGCAGCGAAGGACAGAGCTCCTACAATGAGCAGTTCTTC. This codes for CASSEGQSSYNEQFF.

This clonotype was seen many times. J is TRBJ2-1 and V is TRBV6-2 or TRBV6-3; either TRBD1 or TRBD2 may fit D (5 bases each). The germline V gene has CDR1 MNHEY and CDR2 SVGEGT. The V gene lost 5 bases and the J gene lost 3 bases, with 11 bases spanning the gap. CDR3 length equals 14 residues. CDR3 sequence (DNA): TGTGCCAGCAGTGGGGACCTAAACTACAATGAGCAGTTCTTC. It codes for CASSGDLNYNEQFF.

This clonotype was recorded at least ten times. The rearrangement uses TRBV5-1 and TRBJ2-2; 14 positions agree with TRBD2. Germline CDR1 reads SGHRS; CDR2 reads YFSETQ. The CDR3 has 18 amino acids. With V trimmed by 4 bases and J by 5 bases, 10 bases remained unmatched. The CDR3 nucleotides read TGCGCCAGCAGCATTTTGGGGACTAGCGGGAGAGGAACCGGGGAGCTGTTTTTT. Encoded protein: CASSILGTSGRGTGELFF.

This clonotype was observed many times. V usage is TRBV6-6 and J usage is TRBJ2-5; TRBD1 or TRBD2 may be the D gene (5 bases each). V lost 0 bases to trimming and J lost 9 bases, with 14 bases between them. CDR1 is MNHNY, CDR2 SVGAGI, per germline (reference sequence). The CDR3 is 14 amino acids. DNA for the CDR3: TGTGCCAGCAGTTACTCGAGAGGGGTGAACGCCCAGTACTTC. This encodes CASSYSRGVNAQYF.

The chain uses TRBV18 and TRBJ2-2; a possible D gene is TRBD2 (6 bases). From germline, CDR1 is KGHSH and CDR2 LQKENI. This CDR3 has 16 residues. Trimming shortened V by 2 bases and J by 5 bases, and 15 bases separated the two germline ends. CDR3 amino acids: CASSPVPGLSTGELFF. Written as DNA, the CDR3 is TGTGCCAGCTCACCAGTTCCGGGACTCTCTACCGGGGAGCTGTTTTTT.

In its sample, this clonotype was seen a few times. The chain is built from TRBV27 and TRBJ2-1, with 7 positions matching TRBD1. Per germline, CDR1 MNHEY and CDR2 SMNVEV (reference sequence). Trimming at V came to 6 bases and at J to 5 bases, leaving 13 bases not matched to a gene. The CDR3 is 16 amino acids. CDR3 nucleotides: TGTGCCAGCAGCTTACAGGGGCCCCCTTGGAACAATGAGCAGTTCTTC. It is translated as CASSLQGPPWNNEQFF.

The chain combines TRBV6-1 with TRBJ1-6, with D perhaps matching TRBD1 (5 bases). CDR3 length equals 17 residues. CDR1 is MNHNS and CDR2 is SASEGT in the germline V gene. V lost 7 bases, J lost 5 bases, and 21 bases lay in between. CDR3 coding DNA: TGTGCCAGCACCGACTTGACGCCGGGGGGACATAATTCACCCCTCCACTTT. Translated, it gives CASTDLTPGGHNSPLHF.

This clonotype came up many times. The chain employs TRBV20-1 and TRBJ2-1; D uncertain. This CDR3 comprises 17 residues. Trimming took off 8 bases at V and 2 bases at J, with 25 bases between the two ends. In germline, CDR1 is DFQATT, CDR2 SNEGSKA (reference sequence). CDR3 bases: TGCAGTATGCGATCGGCTGTGGAGAGTGCAACCTACAATGAGCAGTTCTTC. It translates to CSMRSAVESATYNEQFF.

This clonotype was found many times. The chain carries TRBV30 and TRBJ1-2, with a tentative D call TRBD1 (6 bases). This CDR3 is built from 14 residues. The germline V gene encodes CDR1 GTSNPN and CDR2 SVGIG (reference sequence). With 2 bases removed from V and 3 bases from J, the gap between germline ends came to 13 bases. The CDR3 spells CAWSSSQGYYGYTF. The CDR3 coding sequence is TGTGCCTGGAGTTCCTCACAGGGTTACTATGGCTACACCTTC.